These 15 T cell receptor beta chains came from one sample sequenced in a study of blood T cell repertoires in COVID-19. The method was immunoSEQ multiplex PCR; TCRdb's version includes in-frame clones alone and lacks a portion of them. The sample lists about 140,000 clones, 80% to 90% occurring once. The specimen sequenced was peripheral blood. Receptors were obtained from a man aged 60 to 75 with active or convalescent COVID-19.

CDR3 bases: TGTGCCAGCAGTTACGGCGGGAGGGAGACCCAGTACTTC. It yields the protein CASSYGGRETQYF. This chain joins TRBV6-5 and TRBJ2-5, with 8 bases matching TRBD2. V lost 2 bases, J lost 5 bases, and 1 base stayed unmatched. Germline CDR1 reads MNHEY; CDR2 reads SVGAGI. The CDR3 is 13 amino acids.

The chain recombines TRBV28 with TRBJ2-7; 8 positions agree with TRBD1. The CDR3 is 14 amino acids. CDR1 is MDHEN and CDR2 is SYDVKM in the germline V gene. V was clipped by 7 bases and J by 9 bases; unmatched bases: 14. The CDR3 coding sequence is TGTGCCAGCACCTCGGGGACAGGCCCCCCGAGGCAGTACGTC. It specifies CASTSGTGPPRQYV.

The chain has TRBV7-6 and TRBJ1-3; a weak D match, TRBD1 (6 bases). From germline, CDR1 is SGHVS and CDR2 FNYEAQ. V lost 1 base and J 0 bases, leaving 10 bases between the germline ends. The CDR3 is 16 residues long. The CDR3 coding sequence is TGTGCCAGCAGCTTAGATGTACAGGGCTCTGGAAACACCATATATTTT. Translated: CASSLDVQGSGNTIYF.

This chain uses TRBV20-1 with TRBJ1-2, with no clear D. The CDR3 consists of 11 residues. Trimming shortened V by 5 bases and J by 4 bases, and 8 bases separated the two germline ends. Germline loops: CDR1 DFQATT, CDR2 SNEGSKA (reference sequence). In nucleotides, the CDR3 is TGCAGTGCTGAGGGTAGCTATGGCTACACCTTC. Its translation: CSAEGSYGYTF.

This clone was found once. CDR3 region: CASSPQGLGANVLTF. The CDR3 coding sequence is TGTGCCAGCAGTCCTCAGGGGTTAGGGGCCAACGTCCTGACTTTC. The rearrangement uses TRBV6-5 and TRBJ2-6; D is perhaps TRBD1 (6 bases). The CDR3 contains 15 residues. Germline V gives CDR1 MNHEY, CDR2 SVGAGI. V lost 5 bases and J 4 bases, leaving 12 bases between the germline ends.

A word on this clone: This same CDR3 is encoded by further DNA sequences in the sample. The chain joins TRBV6-5 to TRBJ2-7; D call uncertain. V gave up 2 bases and J gave up 1 base, with 9 bases separating them. The CDR3 extends over 14 amino acids. CDR1 is MNHEY, CDR2 SVGAGI, per germline. CDR3 loop: CASSYSGGSYEQYF. CDR3 nucleotides: TGTGCCAGCAGTTACAGTGGCGGTTCCTACGAGCAGTACTTC.

The chain is built from TRBV19 and TRBJ2-3; maybe TRBD1 (7 bases). Germline V lookup: CDR1 LNHDA, CDR2 SQIVND (reference sequence). V was clipped by 5 bases and J by 4 bases, with 22 bases between them. This CDR3 comprises 17 residues. CDR3 amino acids: CASSPPDRRVGPDTQYF. The CDR3 region has the DNA TGTGCCAGTAGTCCTCCGGACAGGAGGGTTGGTCCAGATACGCAGTATTTT.

This clone was recorded only once. The chain has TRBV18 and TRBJ1-3; D is possibly TRBD1 (5 bases). There are 16 residues in the CDR3. Germline V gene lookup returns CDR1 KGHSH and CDR2 LQKENI. With 4 bases removed from V and 0 bases from J, the gap between germline ends came to 13 bases. This CDR3 reads CASSLPGLHSGNTIYF. As DNA, the CDR3 is TGTGCCAGCTCACTACCGGGACTCCACTCTGGAAACACCATATATTTT.

V is TRBV7-2 and J is TRBJ1-1; tentative D call: TRBD1 (6 bases). V was trimmed by 5 bases and J by 1 base, leaving 11 bases between them. This CDR3 spans 14 amino acids. Germline-derived CDR1 and CDR2 are SGHTA and FQGNSA. The CDR3 region is CASSLRGSNTEAFF. The CDR3 coding sequence is TGTGCCAGCAGCCTAAGGGGGTCGAACACTGAAGCTTTCTTT.

The chain combines TRBV5-1 with TRBJ2-2; no definite D call. The CDR3 is made up of 14 amino acids. From germline, CDR1 is SGHRS and CDR2 YFSETQ. Trimming removed 0 bases at V and 4 bases at J, with 7 bases between. CDR3 protein: CASSLEAITGELFF. As DNA, the CDR3 is TGCGCCAGCAGCTTGGAAGCAATCACCGGGGAGCTGTTTTTT.

The chain links TRBV27 to TRBJ1-2; TRBD1 agrees at 12 bases. CDR3 length equals 14 residues. The trim removed 10 bases at V and 7 bases at J, leaving 10 bases unmatched. Germline V lookup: CDR1 MNHEY, CDR2 SMNVEV (reference sequence). The CDR3 reads CATTRGTGGFGYTF. The DNA of the CDR3 is TGTGCCACTACGAGGGGGACAGGGGGCTTTGGCTACACCTTC.

The chain combines TRBV30 with TRBJ1-2; maybe TRBD1 (5 bases). Trimming cost V 3 bases and J 8 bases, with 16 bases left between them. Germline assignment: CDR1 GTSNPN and CDR2 SVGIG (reference sequence). The CDR3 has 13 amino acids. CDR3 DNA sequence: TGTGCCTGGAGGGACCACAGGACCTCGGGCTACACCTTC. Amino acids: CAWRDHRTSGYTF.

The gene calls are TRBV6-5 and TRBJ2-7; a weak D match, TRBD1 (5 bases). Trimming removed 6 bases from V and 5 bases from J, with 17 bases in between. The CDR3 sequence is 14 residues long. CDR1 is MNHEY, CDR2 SVGAGI, per germline. The CDR3 is CASRLGPISHEQYV. CDR3 DNA sequence: TGTGCCAGCAGACTGGGGCCCATCAGCCACGAGCAGTACGTC.

The chain combines TRBV6-2 or TRBV6-3 with TRBJ2-4, with 7 bases identical to TRBD2. V gave up 5 bases and J gave up 0 bases; unmatched junction bases: 16. This CDR3 is built from 19 residues. Germline V gene sequence: CDR1 MNHEY, CDR2 SVGEGT. The CDR3 here is CASSNPGRTRGLAKNIQYF. CDR3 bases: TGTGCCAGCAGTAACCCCGGCCGAACGCGGGGGTTAGCCAAAAACATTCAGTACTTC.

Details on this clone: Other DNA sequences of this sample code for an identical CDR3. The chain recombines TRBV2 with TRBJ1-2; D is uncertain. V was shortened by 4 bases and J by 2 bases, with 5 bases between the two germline ends. Per the germline V gene, CDR1 is SNHLY and CDR2 is FYNNEI. The CDR3 runs 12 residues. The CDR3 DNA reads as TGTGCCAGCAGTGGAGAAAACTATGGCTACACCTTC. It specifies CASSGENYGYTF.